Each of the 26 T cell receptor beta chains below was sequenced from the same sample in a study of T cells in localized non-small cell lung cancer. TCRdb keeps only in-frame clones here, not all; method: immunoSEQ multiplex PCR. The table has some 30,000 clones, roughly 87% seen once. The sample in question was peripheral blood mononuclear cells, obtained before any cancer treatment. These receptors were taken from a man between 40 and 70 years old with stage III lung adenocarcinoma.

The CDR3 is CASSPLSAGGSDTQYF. The CDR3 region has the DNA TGTGCCAGCAGCCCCCTTAGTGCAGGGGGCTCAGATACGCAGTATTTT. This chain joins TRBV7-9 and TRBJ2-3; 8 bases align to TRBD1. The germline CDR1 and CDR2 sequences are SEHNR and FQNEAQ (reference sequence). The CDR3 contains 16 residues. V was pared by 5 bases and J by 4 bases, with 11 bases of the junction left unmatched.

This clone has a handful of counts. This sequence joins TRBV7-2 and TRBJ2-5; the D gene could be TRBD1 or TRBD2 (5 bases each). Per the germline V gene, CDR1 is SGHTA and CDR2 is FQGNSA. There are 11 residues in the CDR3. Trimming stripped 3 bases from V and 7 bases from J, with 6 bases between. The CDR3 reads CASSLRGTQYF. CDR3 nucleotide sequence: TGTGCCAGCAGCTTGAGGGGGACCCAGTACTTC.

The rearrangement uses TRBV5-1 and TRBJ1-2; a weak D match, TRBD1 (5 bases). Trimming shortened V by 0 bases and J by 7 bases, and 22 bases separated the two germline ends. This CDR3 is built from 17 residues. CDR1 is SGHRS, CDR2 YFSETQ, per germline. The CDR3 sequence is CASSLVGARGGFGGYTF. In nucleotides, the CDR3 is TGCGCCAGCAGCTTGGTCGGCGCGAGGGGAGGGTTTGGTGGCTACACCTTC.

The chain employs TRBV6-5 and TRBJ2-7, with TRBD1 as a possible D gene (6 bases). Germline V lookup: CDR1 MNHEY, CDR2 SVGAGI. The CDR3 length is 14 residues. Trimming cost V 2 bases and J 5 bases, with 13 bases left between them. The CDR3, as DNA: TGTGCCAGCAGTTACGGCAGGGGATTAAACGAGCAGTACTTC. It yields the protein CASSYGRGLNEQYF.

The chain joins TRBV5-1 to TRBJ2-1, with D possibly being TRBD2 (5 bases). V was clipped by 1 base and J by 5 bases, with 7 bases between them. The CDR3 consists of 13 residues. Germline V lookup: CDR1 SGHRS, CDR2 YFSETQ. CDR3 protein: CASSLSGNNEQFF. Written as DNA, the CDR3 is TGCGCCAGCAGCTTGTCGGGAAACAATGAGCAGTTCTTC.

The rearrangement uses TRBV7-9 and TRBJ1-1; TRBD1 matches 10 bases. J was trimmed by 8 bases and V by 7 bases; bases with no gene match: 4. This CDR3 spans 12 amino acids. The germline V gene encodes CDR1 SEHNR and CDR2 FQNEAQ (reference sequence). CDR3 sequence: CASTVDRGEAFF. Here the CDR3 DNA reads TGTGCCAGCACGGTGGACAGGGGGGAAGCTTTCTTT.

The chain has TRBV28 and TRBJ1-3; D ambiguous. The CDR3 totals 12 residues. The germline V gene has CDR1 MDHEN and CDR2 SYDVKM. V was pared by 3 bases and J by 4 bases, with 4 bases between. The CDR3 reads CASSFLGNTIYF. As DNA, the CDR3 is TGTGCCAGCAGTTTTTTAGGAAACACCATATATTTT.

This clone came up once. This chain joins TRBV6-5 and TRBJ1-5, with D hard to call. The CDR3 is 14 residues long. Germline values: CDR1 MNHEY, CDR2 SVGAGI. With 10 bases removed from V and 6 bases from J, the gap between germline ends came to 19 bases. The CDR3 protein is CATLTTEHGQPQHF. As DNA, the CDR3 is TGTGCCACCTTGACCACAGAGCACGGTCAGCCCCAGCATTTT.

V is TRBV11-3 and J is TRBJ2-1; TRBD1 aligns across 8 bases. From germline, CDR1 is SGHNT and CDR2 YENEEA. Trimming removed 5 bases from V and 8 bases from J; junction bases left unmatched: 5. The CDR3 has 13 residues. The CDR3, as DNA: TGTGCCAGCAGCCTACAGGGGGGCGATGAGCAGTTCTTC. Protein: CASSLQGGDEQFF.

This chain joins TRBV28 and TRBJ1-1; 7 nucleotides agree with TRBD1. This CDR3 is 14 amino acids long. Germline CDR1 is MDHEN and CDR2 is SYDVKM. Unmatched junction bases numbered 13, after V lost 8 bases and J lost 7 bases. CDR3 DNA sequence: TGTGCCAGCGCCAGACAGGGCAGTAGTCTTGAAGCTTTCTTT. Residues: CASARQGSSLEAFF.

The CDR3 DNA is TGTGCCAGCAGCTTTCGAGGATTCGAGCCCCAGCATTTT. Protein product: CASSFRGFEPQHF. The chain combines TRBV7-2 with TRBJ1-5, with no clear D. The CDR3 covers 13 residues. Between the trimmed V and J ends, which lost 3 bases and 8 bases, there was a span of 11 bases. Germline CDR1 and CDR2: SGHTA and FQGNSA.

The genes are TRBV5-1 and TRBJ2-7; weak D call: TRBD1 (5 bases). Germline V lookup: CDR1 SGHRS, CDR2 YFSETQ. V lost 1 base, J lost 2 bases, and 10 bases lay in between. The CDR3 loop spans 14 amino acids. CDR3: CASSLTQAPYEQYF. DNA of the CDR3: TGCGCCAGCAGCTTGACACAGGCACCCTACGAGCAGTACTTC.

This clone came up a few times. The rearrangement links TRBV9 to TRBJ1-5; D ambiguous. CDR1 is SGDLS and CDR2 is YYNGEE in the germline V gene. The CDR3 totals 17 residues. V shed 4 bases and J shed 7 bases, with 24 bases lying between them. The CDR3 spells CASSTPSRSRPHQPQHF. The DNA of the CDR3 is TGTGCCAGCAGCACGCCCTCAAGGTCCAGGCCACACCAGCCCCAGCATTTT.

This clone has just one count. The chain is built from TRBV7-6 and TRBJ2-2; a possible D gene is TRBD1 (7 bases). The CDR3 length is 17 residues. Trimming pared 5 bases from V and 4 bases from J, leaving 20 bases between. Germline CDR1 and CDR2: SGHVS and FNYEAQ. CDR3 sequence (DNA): TGTGCCAGCAGCGTAAGCCAGGGGGGTATAGGCACCGGGGAGCTGTTTTTT. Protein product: CASSVSQGGIGTGELFF.

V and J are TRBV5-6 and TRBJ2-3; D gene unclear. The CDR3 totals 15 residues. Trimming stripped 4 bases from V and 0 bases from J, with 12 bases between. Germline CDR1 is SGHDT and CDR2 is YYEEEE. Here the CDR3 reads CASSRNRASTDTQYF. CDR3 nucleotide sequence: TGTGCCAGCAGCCGGAACAGAGCTAGCACAGATACGCAGTATTTT.

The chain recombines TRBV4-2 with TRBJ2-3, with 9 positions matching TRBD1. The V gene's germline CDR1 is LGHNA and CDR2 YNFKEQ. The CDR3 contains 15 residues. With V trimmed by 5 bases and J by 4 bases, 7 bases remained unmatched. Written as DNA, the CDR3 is TGTGCCAGCAGCTACCGGGACAGGGAGTCAGATACGCAGTATTTT. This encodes CASSYRDRESDTQYF.

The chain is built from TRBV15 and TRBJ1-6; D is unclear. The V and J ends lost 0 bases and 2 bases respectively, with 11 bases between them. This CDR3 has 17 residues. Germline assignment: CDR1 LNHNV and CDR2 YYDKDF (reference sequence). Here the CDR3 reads CATSRDSGDAYNSPLHF. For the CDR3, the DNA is TGTGCCACCAGCAGAGATTCTGGGGATGCCTATAATTCACCCCTCCACTTT.

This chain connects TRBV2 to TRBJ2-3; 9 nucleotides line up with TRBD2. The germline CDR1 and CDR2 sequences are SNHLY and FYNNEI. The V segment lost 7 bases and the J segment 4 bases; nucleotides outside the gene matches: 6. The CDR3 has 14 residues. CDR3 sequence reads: CASIARGGADTQYF. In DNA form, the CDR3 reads TGTGCCAGCATCGCGCGGGGGGGGGCAGATACGCAGTATTTT.

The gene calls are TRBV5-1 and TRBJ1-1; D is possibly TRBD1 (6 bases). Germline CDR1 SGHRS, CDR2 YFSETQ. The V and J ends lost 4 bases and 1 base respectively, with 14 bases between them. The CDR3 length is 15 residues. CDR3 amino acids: CASSEMTGGNTEAFF. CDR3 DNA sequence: TGCGCCAGCAGCGAGATGACAGGTGGGAACACTGAAGCTTTCTTT. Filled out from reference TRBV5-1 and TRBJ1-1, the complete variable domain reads KAGVTQTPRYLIKTRGQQVTLSCSPISGHRSVSWYQQTPGQGLQFLFEYFSETQRNKGNFPGRFSGRQFSNSRSEMNVSTLELGDSALYLCASSEMTGGNTEAFFGQGTRLTVV.

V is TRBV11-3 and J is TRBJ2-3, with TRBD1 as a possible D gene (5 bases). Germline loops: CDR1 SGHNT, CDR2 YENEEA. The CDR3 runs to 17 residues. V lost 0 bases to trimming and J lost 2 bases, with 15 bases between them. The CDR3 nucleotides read TGTGCCAGCAGCTTAGATTATGCCAGGGCCATCACAGATACGCAGTATTTT. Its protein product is CASSLDYARAITDTQYF.

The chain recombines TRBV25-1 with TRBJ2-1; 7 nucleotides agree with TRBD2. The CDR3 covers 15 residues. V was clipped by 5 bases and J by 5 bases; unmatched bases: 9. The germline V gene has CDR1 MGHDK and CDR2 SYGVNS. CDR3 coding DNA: TGTGCCAGCAGTACGCGCCGGGGGGTAGACAATGAGCAGTTCTTC. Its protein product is CASSTRRGVDNEQFF.

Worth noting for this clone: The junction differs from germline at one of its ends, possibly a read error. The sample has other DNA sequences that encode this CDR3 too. CDR3 coding DNA: TGTGCCAGTAGTATAGTAAGACAGGGGGCGCCGGTCTTC. Translation gives CASSIVRQGAPVF. The chain combines TRBV19 with TRBJ2-1; 10 nucleotides agree with TRBD1. Per the germline V gene, CDR1 is LNHDA and CDR2 is SQIVND (reference sequence). The CDR3 runs to 13 residues.

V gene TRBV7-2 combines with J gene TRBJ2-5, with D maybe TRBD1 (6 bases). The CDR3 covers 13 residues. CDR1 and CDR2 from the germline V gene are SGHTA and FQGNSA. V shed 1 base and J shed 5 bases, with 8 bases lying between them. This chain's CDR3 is CASSLGGRETQYF. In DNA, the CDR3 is TGTGCCAGCAGCTTAGGGGGGCGGGAGACCCAGTACTTC.

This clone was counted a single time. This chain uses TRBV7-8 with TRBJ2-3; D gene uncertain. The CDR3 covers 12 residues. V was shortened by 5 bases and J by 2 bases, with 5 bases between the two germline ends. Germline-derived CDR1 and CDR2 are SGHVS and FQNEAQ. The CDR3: CASSPNTDTQYF. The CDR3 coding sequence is TGTGCCAGCAGCCCCAACACAGATACGCAGTATTTT.

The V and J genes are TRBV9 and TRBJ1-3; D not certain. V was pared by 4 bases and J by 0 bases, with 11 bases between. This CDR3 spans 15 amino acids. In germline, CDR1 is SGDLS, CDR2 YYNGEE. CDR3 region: CASSLGVVSGNTIYF. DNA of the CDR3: TGTGCCAGCAGCCTAGGCGTGGTCTCTGGAAACACCATATATTTT.

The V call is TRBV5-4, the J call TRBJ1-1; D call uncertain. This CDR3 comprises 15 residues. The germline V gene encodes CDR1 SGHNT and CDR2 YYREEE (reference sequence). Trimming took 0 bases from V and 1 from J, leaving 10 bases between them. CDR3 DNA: TGTGCCAGCAGCTTGGCCCCGGTAAAGAACACTGAAGCTTTCTTT. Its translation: CASSLAPVKNTEAFF.